The source of this TCR beta chain is a study of control samples from healthy donors and cancer patients. Assay used: immunoSEQ multiplex PCR; TCRdb lists only in-frame clones, some missing. Here the sample spans over 150,000 clones, about 94% being singletons. Germline V lookup: CDR1 GTSNPN, CDR2 SVGIG (reference sequence). The trim removed 1 base at V and 0 bases at J, leaving 9 bases unmatched. The CDR3 contains 17 residues. The sequence derives from a man in his fifties or sixties with colorectal cancer. Sequencing was performed on PBMCs. The chain carries TRBV30 and TRBJ2-7, with TRBD2 identical over 10 bases. The CDR3 DNA reads TGTGCCTGGAGTGGAAGTAGCGGGGGGATTCGCTCCTACGAGCAGTACTTC. Protein sequence: CAWSGSSGGIRSYEQYF.